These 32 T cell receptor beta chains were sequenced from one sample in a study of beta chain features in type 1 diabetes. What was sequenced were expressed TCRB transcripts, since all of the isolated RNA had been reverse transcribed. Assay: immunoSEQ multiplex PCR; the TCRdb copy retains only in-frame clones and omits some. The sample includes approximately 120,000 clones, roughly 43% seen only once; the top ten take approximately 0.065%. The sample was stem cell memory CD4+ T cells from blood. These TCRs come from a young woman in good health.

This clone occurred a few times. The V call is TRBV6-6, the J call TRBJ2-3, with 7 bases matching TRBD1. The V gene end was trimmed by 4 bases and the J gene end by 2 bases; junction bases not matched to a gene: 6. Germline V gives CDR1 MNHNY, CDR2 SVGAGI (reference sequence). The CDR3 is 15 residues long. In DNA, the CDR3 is TGTGCCAGCAGTTTCCCGGGACAGATCACAGATACGCAGTATTTT. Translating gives CASSFPGQITDTQYF.

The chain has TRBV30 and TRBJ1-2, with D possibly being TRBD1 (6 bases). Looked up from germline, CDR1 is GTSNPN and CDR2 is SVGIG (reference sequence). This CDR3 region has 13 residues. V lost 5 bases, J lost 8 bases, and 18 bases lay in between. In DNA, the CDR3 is TGTGCCTGGGCCCTTGGGGGGGCGCGCGGCTACACCTTC. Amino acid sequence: CAWALGGARGYTF.

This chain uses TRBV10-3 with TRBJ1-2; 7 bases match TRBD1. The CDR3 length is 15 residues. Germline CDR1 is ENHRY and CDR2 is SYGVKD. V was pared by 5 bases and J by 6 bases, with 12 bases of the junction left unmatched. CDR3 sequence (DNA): TGTGCCATCAGTCTGTCCGGGACAGCTACTGATGGCTACACCTTC. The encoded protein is CAISLSGTATDGYTF.

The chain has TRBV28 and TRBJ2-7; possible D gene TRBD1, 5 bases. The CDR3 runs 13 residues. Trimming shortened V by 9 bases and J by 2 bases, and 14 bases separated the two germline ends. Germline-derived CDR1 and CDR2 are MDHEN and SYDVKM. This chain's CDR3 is CASLNRPAYEQYF. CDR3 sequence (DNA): TGTGCCAGTCTAAACAGGCCCGCCTACGAGCAGTACTTC.

The CDR3 sequence is CASSSPFGYTF. The CDR3 nucleotides read TGTGCCAGCAGTTCCCCTTTCGGCTACACCTTC. The chain links TRBV28 to TRBJ1-2; D uncertain. The CDR3 has 11 residues. V lost 4 bases and J lost 8, with 8 bases in between. Per the germline V gene, CDR1 is MDHEN and CDR2 is SYDVKM.

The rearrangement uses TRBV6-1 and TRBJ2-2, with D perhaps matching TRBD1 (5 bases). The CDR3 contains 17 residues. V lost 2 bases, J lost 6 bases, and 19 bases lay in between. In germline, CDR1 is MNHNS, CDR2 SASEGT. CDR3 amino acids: CASSEYKGLGRAGELFF. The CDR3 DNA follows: TGTGCCAGCAGTGAATATAAGGGGCTCGGTCGGGCCGGGGAGCTGTTTTTT.

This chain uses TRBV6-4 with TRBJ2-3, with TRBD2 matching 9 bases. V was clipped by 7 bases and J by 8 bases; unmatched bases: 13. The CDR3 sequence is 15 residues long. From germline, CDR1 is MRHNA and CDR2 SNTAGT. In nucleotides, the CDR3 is TGTGCCAGCAAGGGACTAGCCGGAGCGGGAGGTACGCAGTATTTT. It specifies CASKGLAGAGGTQYF.

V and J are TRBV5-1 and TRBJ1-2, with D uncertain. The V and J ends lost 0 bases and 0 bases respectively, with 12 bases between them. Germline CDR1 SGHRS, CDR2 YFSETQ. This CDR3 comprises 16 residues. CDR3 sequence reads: CASSLGPQIANYGYTF. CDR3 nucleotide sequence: TGCGCCAGCAGCTTGGGCCCACAGATTGCTAACTATGGCTACACCTTC.

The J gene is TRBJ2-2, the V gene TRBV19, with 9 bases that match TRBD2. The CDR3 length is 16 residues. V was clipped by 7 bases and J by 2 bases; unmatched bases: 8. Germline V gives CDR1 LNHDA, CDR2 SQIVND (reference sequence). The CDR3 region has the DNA TGTGCCAGTACCCAATTTAGCGGGAGAAACACCGGGGAGCTGTTTTTT. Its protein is CASTQFSGRNTGELFF.

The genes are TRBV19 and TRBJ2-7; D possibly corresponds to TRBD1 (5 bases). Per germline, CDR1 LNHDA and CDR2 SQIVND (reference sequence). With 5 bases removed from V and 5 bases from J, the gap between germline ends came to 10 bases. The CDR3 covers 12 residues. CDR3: CASSLQGNEQYF. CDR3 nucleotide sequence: TGTGCCAGTAGTCTCCAGGGAAACGAGCAGTACTTC.

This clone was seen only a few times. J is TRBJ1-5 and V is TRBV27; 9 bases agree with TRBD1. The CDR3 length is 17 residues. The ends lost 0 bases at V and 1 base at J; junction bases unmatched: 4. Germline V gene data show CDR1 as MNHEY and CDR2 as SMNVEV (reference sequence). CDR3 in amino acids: CASSLSGTGSSNQPQHF. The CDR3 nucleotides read TGTGCCAGCAGTTTATCTGGGACAGGGTCAAGCAATCAGCCCCAGCATTTT.

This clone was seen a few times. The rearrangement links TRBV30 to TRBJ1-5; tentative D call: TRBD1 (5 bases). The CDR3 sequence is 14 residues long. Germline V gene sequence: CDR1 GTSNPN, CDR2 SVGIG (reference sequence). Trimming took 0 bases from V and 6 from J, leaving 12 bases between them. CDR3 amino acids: CAWSVRQGGQPQHF. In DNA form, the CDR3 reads TGTGCCTGGAGTGTACGCCAGGGCGGTCAGCCCCAGCATTTT.

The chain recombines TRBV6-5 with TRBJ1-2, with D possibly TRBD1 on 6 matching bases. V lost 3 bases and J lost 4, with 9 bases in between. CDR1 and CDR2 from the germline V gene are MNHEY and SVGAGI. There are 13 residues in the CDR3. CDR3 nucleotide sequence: TGTGCCAGCAGTTATCAGGGGACCTATGGCTACACCTTC. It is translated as CASSYQGTYGYTF.

The CDR3 region has the DNA TGTGCCAGCAGCGTAGGAGTTTTAATAGGGCTAGCGGCAGATACGCAGTATTTT. This encodes CASSVGVLIGLAADTQYF. The V gene is TRBV9, the J gene TRBJ2-3; TRBD2 matches 7 bases. This CDR3 contains 18 residues. Germline-derived CDR1 and CDR2 are SGDLS and YYNGEE. After removal of 0 bases from V and 4 bases from J, the junction contained 14 bases not matched to a gene.

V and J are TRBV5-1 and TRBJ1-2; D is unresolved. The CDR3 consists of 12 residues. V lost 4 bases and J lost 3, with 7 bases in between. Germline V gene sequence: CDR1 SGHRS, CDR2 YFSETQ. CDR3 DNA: TGCGCCAGCAGCCCTAACGACTATGGCTACACCTTC. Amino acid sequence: CASSPNDYGYTF.

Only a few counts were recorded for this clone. In DNA form, the CDR3 reads TGTGCCAGCAGCAGACAGGGGATGTGGGGGAATGAGCAGTTCTTC. Protein product: CASSRQGMWGNEQFF. The chain carries TRBV2 and TRBJ2-1; TRBD1 aligns across 8 bases. The CDR3 consists of 15 residues. Germline-derived CDR1 and CDR2 are SNHLY and FYNNEI. V trimming: 6 bases; J trimming: 7 bases; junction bases outside the gene matches: 11.

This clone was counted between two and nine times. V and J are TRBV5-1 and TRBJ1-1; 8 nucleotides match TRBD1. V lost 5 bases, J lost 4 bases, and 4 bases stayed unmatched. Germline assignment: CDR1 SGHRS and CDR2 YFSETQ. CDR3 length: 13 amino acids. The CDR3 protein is CASSPDRATEAFF. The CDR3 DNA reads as TGCGCCAGCAGTCCGGACAGGGCCACTGAAGCTTTCTTT.

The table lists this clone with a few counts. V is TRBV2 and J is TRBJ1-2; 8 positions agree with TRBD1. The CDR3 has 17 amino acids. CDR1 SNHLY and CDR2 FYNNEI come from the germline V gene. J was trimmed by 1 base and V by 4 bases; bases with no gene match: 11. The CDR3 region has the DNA TGTGCCAGCAGTGGCGTCAGGGGGCGACCCTTTAACTATGGCTACACCTTC. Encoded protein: CASSGVRGRPFNYGYTF. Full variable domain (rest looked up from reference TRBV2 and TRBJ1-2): EPEVTQTPSHQVTQMGQEVILRCVPISNHLYFYWYRQILGQKVEFLVSFYNNEISEKSEIFDDQFSVERPDGSNFTLKIRSTKLEDSAMYFCASSGVRGRPFNYGYTFGSGTRLTVV.

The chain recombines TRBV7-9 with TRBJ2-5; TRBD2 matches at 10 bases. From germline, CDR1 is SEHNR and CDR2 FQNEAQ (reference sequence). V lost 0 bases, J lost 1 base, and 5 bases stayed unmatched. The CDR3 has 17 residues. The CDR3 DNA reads TGTGCCAGCAGCTTAGCGGTACTAGCGGGAAGCCAAGAGACCCAGTACTTC. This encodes CASSLAVLAGSQETQYF.

The CDR3 DNA reads as TGTGCCAGCAGTGAATCTACGGTACTGGTCCGGGAGTACTTC. This gives the protein CASSESTVLVREYF. The chain links TRBV2 to TRBJ2-7; no reliable D call. CDR1 and CDR2 (germline): SNHLY, FYNNEI. Trimming took 2 bases from V and 11 from J, leaving 19 bases between them. CDR3 length equals 14 residues. The entire variable domain, with the rest obtained from reference TRBV2 and TRBJ2-7, is as follows: EPEVTQTPSHQVTQMGQEVILRCVPISNHLYFYWYRQILGQKVEFLVSFYNNEISEKSEIFDDQFSVERPDGSNFTLKIRSTKLEDSAMYFCASSESTVLVREYFGPGTRLTVT.

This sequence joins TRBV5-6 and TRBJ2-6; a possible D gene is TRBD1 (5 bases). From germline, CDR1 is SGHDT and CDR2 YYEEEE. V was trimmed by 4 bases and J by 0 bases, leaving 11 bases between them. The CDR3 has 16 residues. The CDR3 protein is CASSAGHSSGANVLTF. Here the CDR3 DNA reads TGTGCCAGCAGCGCTGGACACAGCTCTGGGGCCAACGTCCTGACTTTC. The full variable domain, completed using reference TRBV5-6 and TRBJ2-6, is DAGVTQSPTHLIKTRGQQVTLRCSPKSGHDTVSWYQQALGQGPQFIFQYYEEEERQRGNFPDRFSGHQFPNYSSELNVNALLLGDSALYLCASSAGHSSGANVLTFGAGSRLTVL.

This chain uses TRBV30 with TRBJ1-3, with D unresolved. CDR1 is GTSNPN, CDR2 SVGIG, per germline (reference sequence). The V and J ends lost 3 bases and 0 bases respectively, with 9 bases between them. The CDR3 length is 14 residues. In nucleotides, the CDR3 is TGTGCCTGGAGAGGAGGTTCCTCTGGAAACACCATATATTTT. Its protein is CAWRGGSSGNTIYF.

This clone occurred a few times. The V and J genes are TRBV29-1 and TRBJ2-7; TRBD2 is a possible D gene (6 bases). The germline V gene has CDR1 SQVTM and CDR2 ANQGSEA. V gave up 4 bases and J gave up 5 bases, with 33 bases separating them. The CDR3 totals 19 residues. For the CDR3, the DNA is TGCAGCGTTGGTACTCTTGGGGGTACCGGAACTAGCCCATTACACGAGCAGTACTTC. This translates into CSVGTLGGTGTSPLHEQYF.

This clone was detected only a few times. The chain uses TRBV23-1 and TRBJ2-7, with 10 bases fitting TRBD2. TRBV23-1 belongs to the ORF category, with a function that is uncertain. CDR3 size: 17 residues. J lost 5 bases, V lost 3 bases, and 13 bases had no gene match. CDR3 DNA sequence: TGCGCCAGCAGTCATTACGTCGCTAGCGGGAGTAAAAACGAGCAGTACTTC. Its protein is CASSHYVASGSKNEQYF.

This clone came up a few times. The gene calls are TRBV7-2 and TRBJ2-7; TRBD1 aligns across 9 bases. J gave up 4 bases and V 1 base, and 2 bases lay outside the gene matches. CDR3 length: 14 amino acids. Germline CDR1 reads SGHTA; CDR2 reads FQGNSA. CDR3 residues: CASSLDRGRYEQYF. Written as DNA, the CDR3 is TGTGCCAGCAGCTTAGACAGGGGGCGGTACGAGCAGTACTTC. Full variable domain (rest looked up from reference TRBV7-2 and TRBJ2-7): GAGVSQSPSNKVTEKGKDVELRCDPISGHTALYWYRQSLGQGLEFLIYFQGNSAPDKSGLPSDRFSAERTGGSVSTLTIQRTQQEDSAVYLCASSLDRGRYEQYFGPGTRLTVT.

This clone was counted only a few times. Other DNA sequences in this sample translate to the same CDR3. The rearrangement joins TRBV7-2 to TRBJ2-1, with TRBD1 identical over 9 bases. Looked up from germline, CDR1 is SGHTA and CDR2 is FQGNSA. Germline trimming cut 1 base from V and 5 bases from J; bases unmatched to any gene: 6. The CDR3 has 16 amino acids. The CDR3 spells CASSLVGTGNNNEQFF. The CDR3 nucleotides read TGTGCCAGCAGCTTAGTCGGGACAGGGAACAACAATGAGCAGTTCTTC.

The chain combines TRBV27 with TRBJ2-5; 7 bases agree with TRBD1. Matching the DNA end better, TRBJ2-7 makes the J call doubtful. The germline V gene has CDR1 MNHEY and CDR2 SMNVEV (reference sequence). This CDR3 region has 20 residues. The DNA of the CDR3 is TGTGCCAGCAGTTTAACTTCCCTGGACAGGCGTACCGACCGTACCTACGAGCAGTACTTC. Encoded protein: CASSLTSLDRRTDRTYEQYF.

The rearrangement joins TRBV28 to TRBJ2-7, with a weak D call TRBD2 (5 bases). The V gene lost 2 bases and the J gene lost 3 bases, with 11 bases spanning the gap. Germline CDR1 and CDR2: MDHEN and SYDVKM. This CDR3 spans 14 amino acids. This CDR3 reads CASSLAGLYYEQYF. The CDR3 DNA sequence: TGTGCCAGCAGTTTAGCGGGTCTCTACTACGAGCAGTACTTC.

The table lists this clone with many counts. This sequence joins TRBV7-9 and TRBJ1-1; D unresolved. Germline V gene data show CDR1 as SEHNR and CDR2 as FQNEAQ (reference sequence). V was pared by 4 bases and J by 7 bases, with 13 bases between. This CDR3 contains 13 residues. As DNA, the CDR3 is TGTGCCAGCAGCTCCCCTGGTCCACTTGAAGCTTTCTTT. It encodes CASSSPGPLEAFF.

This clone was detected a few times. The DNA of the CDR3 is TGCAGCGCTGCCGGGACTAGCGGGAGTGTGTTCTTC. It encodes CSAAGTSGSVFF. V is TRBV29-1 and J is TRBJ2-1; 14 bases align to TRBD2. The V segment lost 7 bases and the J segment 15 bases; nucleotides outside the gene matches: 8. Germline V lookup: CDR1 SQVTM, CDR2 ANQGSEA. The CDR3 contains 12 residues.

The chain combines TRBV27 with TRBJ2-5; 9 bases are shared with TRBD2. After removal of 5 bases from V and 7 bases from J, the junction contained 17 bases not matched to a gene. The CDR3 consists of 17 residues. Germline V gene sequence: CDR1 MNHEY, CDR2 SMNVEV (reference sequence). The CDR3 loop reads CASSPGLAYIISGTQYF. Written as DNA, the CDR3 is TGTGCCAGCAGTCCCGGACTAGCGTACATCATCAGTGGGACCCAGTACTTC.

The chain's CDR3 is CASSLEGLAGVFSNEQFF. In DNA, the CDR3 is TGTGCCAGCAGCCTAGAGGGACTAGCGGGAGTATTTAGTAATGAGCAGTTCTTC. The chain employs TRBV7-9 and TRBJ2-1, with 14 bases that match TRBD2. Germline V gene lookup returns CDR1 SEHNR and CDR2 FQNEAQ (reference sequence). This CDR3 comprises 18 residues. V gave up 5 bases and J gave up 7 bases; unmatched junction bases: 13.